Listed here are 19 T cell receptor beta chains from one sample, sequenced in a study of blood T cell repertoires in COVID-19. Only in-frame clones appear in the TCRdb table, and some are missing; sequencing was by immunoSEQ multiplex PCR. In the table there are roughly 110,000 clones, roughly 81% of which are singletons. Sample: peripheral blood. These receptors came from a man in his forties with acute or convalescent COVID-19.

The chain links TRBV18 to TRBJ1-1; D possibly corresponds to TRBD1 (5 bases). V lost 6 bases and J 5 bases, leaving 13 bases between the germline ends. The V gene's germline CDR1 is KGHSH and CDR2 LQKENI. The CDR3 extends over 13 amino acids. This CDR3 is CASSLQAPTEAFF. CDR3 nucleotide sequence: TGTGCCAGCTCCCTACAGGCGCCTACTGAAGCTTTCTTT.

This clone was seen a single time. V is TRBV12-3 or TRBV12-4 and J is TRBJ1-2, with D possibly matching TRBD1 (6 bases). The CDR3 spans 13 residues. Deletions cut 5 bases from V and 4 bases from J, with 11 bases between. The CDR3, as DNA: TGTGCCAGCAGTCCCCACAGGGCCTATGGCTACACCTTC. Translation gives CASSPHRAYGYTF.

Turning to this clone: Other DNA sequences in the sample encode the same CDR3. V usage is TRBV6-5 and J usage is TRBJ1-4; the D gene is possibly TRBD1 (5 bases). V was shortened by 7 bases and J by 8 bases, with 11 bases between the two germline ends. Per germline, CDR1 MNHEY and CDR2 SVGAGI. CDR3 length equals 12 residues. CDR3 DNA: TGTGCCAGCACAAGGGGTTACGAAAAACTGTTTTTT. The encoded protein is CASTRGYEKLFF.

The CDR3 reads CSVEGAAYEQYF. DNA for the CDR3: TGCAGCGTTGAAGGCGCCGCCTACGAGCAGTACTTC. This rearrangement joins TRBV29-1 to TRBJ2-7; D is unresolved. The CDR3 spans 12 residues. V lost 1 base and J lost 2, with 6 bases in between. Looked up from germline, CDR1 is SQVTM and CDR2 is ANQGSEA.

The CDR3 region is CASSLMGQGHETQYF. As DNA, the CDR3 is TGTGCCAGCAGTTTAATGGGACAGGGACATGAGACCCAGTACTTC. The chain is built from TRBV27 and TRBJ2-5; 9 positions agree with TRBD1. The CDR3 extends over 15 amino acids. The junction had 6 bases not matched to a gene; V was cut back by 2 bases and J by 5 bases. Germline assignment: CDR1 MNHEY and CDR2 SMNVEV (reference sequence).

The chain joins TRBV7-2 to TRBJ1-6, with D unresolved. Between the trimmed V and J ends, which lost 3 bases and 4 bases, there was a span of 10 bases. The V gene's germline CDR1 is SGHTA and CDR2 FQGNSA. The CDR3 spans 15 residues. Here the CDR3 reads CASSFSQLYNSPLHF. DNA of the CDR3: TGTGCCAGCAGCTTTTCACAGTTATATAATTCACCCCTCCACTTT. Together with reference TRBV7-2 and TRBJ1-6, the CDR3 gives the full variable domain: GAGVSQSPSNKVTEKGKDVELRCDPISGHTALYWYRQSLGQGLEFLIYFQGNSAPDKSGLPSDRFSAERTGGSVSTLTIQRTQQEDSAVYLCASSFSQLYNSPLHFGNGTRLTVT.

The CDR3 region is CASGGQLVGADTQYF. The CDR3 nucleotides read TGTGCCAGCGGAGGACAGCTCGTTGGCGCAGATACGCAGTATTTT. The V gene is TRBV7-2, the J gene TRBJ2-3; D is perhaps TRBD1 (6 bases). Trimming took 8 bases from V and 4 from J, leaving 19 bases between them. The CDR3 loop spans 15 amino acids. The germline V gene encodes CDR1 SGHTA and CDR2 FQGNSA. The entire variable domain, with the rest obtained from reference TRBV7-2 and TRBJ2-3, is as follows: GAGVSQSPSNKVTEKGKDVELRCDPISGHTALYWYRQSLGQGLEFLIYFQGNSAPDKSGLPSDRFSAERTGGSVSTLTIQRTQQEDSAVYLCASGGQLVGADTQYFGPGTRLTVL.

The CDR3 spells CASSYFGRQSYNEQFF. The DNA for the CDR3 is TGTGCCAGCAGTTACTTTGGCAGGCAGAGTTACAATGAGCAGTTCTTC. The chain links TRBV6-2 or TRBV6-3 to TRBJ2-1; D unresolved. V lost 1 base and J lost 4, with 14 bases in between. The CDR3 is 16 residues long. Germline V gene sequence: CDR1 MNHEY, CDR2 SVGEGT.

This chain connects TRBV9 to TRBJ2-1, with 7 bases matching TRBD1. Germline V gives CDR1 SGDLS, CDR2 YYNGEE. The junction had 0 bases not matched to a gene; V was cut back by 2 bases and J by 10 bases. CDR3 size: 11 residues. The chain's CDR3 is CASSVRGEQFF. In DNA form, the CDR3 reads TGTGCCAGCAGCGTCAGGGGGGAGCAGTTCTTC.

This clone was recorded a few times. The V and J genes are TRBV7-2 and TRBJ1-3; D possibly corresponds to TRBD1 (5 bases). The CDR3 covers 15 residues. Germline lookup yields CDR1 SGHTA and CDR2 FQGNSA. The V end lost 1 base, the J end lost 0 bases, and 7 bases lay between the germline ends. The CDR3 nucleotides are TGTGCCAGCAGCTTAGTCACAGGCTCTGGAAACACCATATATTTT. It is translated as CASSLVTGSGNTIYF.

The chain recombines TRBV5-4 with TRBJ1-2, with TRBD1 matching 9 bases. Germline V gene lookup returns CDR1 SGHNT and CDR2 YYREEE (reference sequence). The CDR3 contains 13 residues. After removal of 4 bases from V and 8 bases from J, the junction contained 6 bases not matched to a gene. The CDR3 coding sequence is TGTGCCAGCAGCATACAGGGGGCAGACGGCTACACCTTC. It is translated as CASSIQGADGYTF.

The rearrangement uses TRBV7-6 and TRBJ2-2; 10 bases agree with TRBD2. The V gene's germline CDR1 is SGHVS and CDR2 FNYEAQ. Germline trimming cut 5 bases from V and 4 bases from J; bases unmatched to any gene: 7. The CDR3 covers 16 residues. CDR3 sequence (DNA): TGTGCCAGCAGCCATCAGCGGGAGGGCCTCACCGGGGAGCTGTTTTTT. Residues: CASSHQREGLTGELFF.

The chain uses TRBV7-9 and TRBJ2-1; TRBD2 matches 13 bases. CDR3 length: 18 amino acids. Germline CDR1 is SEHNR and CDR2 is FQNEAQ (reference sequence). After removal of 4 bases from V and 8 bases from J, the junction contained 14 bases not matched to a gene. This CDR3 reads CASSYRLAGGHPLDEQFF. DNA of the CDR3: TGTGCCAGCAGCTATCGACTAGCGGGAGGACATCCTTTGGATGAGCAGTTCTTC.

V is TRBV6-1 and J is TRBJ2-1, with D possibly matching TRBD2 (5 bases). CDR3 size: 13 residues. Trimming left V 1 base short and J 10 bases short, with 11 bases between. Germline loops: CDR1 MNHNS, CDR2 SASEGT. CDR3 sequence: CASSEVRRREQFF. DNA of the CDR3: TGTGCCAGCAGTGAAGTACGTAGGAGGGAGCAGTTCTTC.

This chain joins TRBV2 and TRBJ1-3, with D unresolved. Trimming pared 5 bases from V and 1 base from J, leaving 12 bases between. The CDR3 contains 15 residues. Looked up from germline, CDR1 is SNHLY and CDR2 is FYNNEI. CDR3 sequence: CASSRSLSSGNTIYF. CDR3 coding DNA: TGTGCCAGCAGTCGTAGTTTGTCTTCTGGAAACACCATATATTTT.

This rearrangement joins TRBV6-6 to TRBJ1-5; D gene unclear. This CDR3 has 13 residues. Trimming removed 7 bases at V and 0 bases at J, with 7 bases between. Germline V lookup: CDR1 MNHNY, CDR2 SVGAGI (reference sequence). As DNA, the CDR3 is TGTGCCAGCACGGGGTATAGCAATCAGCCCCAGCATTTT. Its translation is CASTGYSNQPQHF.

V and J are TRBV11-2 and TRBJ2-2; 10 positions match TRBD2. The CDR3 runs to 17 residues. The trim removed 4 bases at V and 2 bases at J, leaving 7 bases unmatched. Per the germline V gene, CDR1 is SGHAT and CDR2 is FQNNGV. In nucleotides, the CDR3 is TGTGCCAGCAGCTCTCTAGCGGGAGAGCTCAACACCGGGGAGCTGTTTTTT. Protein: CASSSLAGELNTGELFF.

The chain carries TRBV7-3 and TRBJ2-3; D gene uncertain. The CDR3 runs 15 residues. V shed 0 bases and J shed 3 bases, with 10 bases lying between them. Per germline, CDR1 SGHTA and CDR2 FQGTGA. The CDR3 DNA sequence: TGTGCCAGCAGCTTAACGTGGGTAGCAACAGATACGCAGTATTTT. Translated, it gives CASSLTWVATDTQYF.

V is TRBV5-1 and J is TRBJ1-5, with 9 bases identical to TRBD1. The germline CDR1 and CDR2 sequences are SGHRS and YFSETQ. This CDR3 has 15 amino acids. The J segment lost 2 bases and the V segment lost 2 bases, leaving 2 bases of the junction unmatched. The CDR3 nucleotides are TGCGCCAGCAGCTTTACAGGGGGCGGCAATCAGCCCCAGCATTTT. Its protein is CASSFTGGGNQPQHF.